This T cell receptor beta chain came from a study of blood T cell repertoires in COVID-19. Turning to the study itself: Spain, Italy and the United States supplied samples that represented acute and convalescent COVID-19.

Original analysis: Amplification of reference gene primers provided the estimated nucleated cell counts. Repertoires were generated with immunoSEQ multiplex PCR, while TCRdb's copy carries only in-frame clones and drops some. V, J and clone size were drawn from that table, and D and trimming were deduced from the DNA. The table lists about 190,000 clones, nearly 90% of them singletons. Looked up from germline, CDR1 is LNHDA and CDR2 is SQIVND (reference sequence). The CDR3 is 14 amino acids. The J segment lost 3 bases and the V segment lost 1 base, leaving 3 bases of the junction unmatched. The source material was peripheral blood. This TCR came from a man in his fifties or sixties with acute or convalescent COVID-19. V is TRBV19 and J is TRBJ2-7, with TRBD2 matching 7 bases. CDR3 nucleotide sequence: TGTGCCAGTAGTATAGCACCTAGCGGCTACGAGCAGTACTTC. Its translation is CASSIAPSGYEQYF.